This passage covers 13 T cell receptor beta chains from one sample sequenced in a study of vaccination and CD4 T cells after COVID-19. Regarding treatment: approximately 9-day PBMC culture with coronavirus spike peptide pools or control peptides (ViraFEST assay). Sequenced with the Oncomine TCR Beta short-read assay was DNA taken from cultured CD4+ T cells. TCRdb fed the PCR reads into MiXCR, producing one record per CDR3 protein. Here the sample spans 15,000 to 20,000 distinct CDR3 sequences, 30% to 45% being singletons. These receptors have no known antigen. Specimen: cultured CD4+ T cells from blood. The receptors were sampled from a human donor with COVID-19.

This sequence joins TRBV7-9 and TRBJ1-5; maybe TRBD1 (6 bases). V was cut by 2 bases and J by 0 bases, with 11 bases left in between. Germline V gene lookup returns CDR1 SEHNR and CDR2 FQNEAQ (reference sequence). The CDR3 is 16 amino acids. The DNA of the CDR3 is TGTGCCAGCAGCTTAAGCCCAGGGGATAGCAATCAGCCCCAGCATTTT. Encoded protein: CASSLSPGDSNQPQHF.

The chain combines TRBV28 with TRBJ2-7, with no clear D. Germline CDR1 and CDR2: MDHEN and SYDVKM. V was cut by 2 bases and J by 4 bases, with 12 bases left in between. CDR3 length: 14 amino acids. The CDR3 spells CASSLVVSLYEQYF. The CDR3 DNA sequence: TGTGCCAGCAGTTTAGTTGTCAGCTTGTACGAGCAGTACTTC.

The CDR3: CASSQEGGGARETQYF. Written as DNA, the CDR3 is TGTGCCAGCAGCCAAGAAGGCGGGGGGGCCCGGGAGACCCAGTACTTC. The rearrangement joins TRBV4-2 to TRBJ2-5, with 9 bases fitting TRBD2. V was pared by 0 bases and J by 5 bases, with 7 bases of the junction left unmatched. CDR3 size: 16 residues. Per the germline V gene, CDR1 is LGHNA and CDR2 is YNFKEQ.

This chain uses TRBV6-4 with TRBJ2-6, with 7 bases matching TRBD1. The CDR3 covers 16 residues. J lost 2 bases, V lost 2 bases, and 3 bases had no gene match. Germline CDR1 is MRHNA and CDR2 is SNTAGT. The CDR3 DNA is TGTGCCAGCAGTGACAATAGGGGGCCTGGGGCCAACGTCCTGACTTTC. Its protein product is CASSDNRGPGANVLTF.

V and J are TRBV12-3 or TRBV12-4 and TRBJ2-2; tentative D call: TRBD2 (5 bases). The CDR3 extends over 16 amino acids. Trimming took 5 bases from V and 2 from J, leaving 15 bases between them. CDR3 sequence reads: CASSPHSGDNTGELFF. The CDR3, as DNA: TGTGCCAGCAGTCCCCATTCCGGGGATAACACCGGGGAGCTGTTTTTT.

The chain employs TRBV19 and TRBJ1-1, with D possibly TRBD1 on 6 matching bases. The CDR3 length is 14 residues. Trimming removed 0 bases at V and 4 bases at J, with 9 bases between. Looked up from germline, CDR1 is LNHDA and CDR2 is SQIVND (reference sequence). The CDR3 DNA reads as TGTGCCAGTAGTATAGAGCCGGGGGCCACTGAAGCTTTCTTT. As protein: CASSIEPGATEAFF.

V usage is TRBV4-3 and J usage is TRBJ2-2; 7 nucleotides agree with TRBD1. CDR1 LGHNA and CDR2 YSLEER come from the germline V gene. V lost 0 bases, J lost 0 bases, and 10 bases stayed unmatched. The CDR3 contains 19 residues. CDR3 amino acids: CASSQDTLSGTANTGELFF. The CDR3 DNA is TGCGCCAGCAGCCAAGATACCCTATCCGGGACAGCGAACACCGGGGAGCTGTTTTTT.

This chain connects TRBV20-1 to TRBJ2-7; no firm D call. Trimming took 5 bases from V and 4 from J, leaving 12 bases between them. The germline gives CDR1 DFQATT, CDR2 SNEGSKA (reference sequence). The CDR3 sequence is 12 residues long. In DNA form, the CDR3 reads TGCAGTGCTCGTCTTCACCTATACGAGCAGTACTTC. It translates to CSARLHLYEQYF.

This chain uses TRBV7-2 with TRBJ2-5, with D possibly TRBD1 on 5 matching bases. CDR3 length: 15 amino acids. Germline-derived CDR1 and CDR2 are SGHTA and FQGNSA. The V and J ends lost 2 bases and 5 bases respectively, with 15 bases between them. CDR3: CASSLRVGRTETQYF. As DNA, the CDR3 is TGTGCCAGCAGCTTAAGGGTGGGGCGGACCGAGACCCAGTACTTC.

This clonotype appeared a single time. The chain's CDR3 is CSARGRLAGGADTQYF. The CDR3 DNA follows: TGCAGTGCTAGAGGGAGACTAGCGGGGGGGGCAGATACGCAGTATTTT. V and J are TRBV20-1 and TRBJ2-3, with 14 bases identical to TRBD2. This CDR3 has 16 amino acids. Germline CDR1 and CDR2: DFQATT and SNEGSKA (reference sequence). Trimming cost V 1 base and J 4 bases; bases outside gene matches: 4.

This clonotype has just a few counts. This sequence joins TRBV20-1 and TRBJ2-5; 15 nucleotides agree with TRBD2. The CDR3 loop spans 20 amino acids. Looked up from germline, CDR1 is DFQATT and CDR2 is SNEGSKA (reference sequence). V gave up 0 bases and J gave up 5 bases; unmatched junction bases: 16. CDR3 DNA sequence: TGCAGTGCTAGAGATCTTGGACTAGCGGGGGGGCCCGGGTTGGGTGAGACCCAGTACTTC. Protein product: CSARDLGLAGGPGLGETQYF.

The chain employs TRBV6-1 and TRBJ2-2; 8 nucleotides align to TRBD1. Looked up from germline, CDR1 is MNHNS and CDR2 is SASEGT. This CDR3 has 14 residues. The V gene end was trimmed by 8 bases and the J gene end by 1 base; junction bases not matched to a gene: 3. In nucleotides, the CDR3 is TGTGCCAGCGGGGACAGGTGGAACACCGGGGAGCTGTTTTTT. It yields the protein CASGDRWNTGELFF.

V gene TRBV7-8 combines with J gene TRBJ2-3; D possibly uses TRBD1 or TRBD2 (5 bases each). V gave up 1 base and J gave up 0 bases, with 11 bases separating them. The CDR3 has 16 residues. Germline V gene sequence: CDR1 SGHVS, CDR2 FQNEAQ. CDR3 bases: TGTGCCAGCAGCTTAGTTGGGGGTACTAGCACAGATACGCAGTATTTT. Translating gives CASSLVGGTSTDTQYF. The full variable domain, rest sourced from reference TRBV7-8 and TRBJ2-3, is GAGVSQSPRYKVAKRGQDVALRCDPISGHVSLFWYQQALGQGPEFLTYFQNEAQLDKSGLPSDRFFAERPEGSVSTLKIQRTQQEDSAVYLCASSLVGGTSTDTQYFGPGTRLTVL.